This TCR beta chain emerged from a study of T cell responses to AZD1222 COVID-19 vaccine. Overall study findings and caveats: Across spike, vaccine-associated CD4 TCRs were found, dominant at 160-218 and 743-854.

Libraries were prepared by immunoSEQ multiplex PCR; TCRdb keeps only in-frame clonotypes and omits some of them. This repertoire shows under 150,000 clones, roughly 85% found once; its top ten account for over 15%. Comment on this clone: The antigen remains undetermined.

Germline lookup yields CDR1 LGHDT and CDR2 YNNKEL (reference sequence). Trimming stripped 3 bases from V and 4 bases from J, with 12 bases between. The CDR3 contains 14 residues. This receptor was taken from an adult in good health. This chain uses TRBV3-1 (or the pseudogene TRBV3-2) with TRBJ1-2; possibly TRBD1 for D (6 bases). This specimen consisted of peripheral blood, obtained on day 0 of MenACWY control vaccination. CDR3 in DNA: TGTGCCAGCAGCCAGGCCCAGGGGACCTATGGCTACACCTTC. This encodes CASSQAQGTYGYTF.